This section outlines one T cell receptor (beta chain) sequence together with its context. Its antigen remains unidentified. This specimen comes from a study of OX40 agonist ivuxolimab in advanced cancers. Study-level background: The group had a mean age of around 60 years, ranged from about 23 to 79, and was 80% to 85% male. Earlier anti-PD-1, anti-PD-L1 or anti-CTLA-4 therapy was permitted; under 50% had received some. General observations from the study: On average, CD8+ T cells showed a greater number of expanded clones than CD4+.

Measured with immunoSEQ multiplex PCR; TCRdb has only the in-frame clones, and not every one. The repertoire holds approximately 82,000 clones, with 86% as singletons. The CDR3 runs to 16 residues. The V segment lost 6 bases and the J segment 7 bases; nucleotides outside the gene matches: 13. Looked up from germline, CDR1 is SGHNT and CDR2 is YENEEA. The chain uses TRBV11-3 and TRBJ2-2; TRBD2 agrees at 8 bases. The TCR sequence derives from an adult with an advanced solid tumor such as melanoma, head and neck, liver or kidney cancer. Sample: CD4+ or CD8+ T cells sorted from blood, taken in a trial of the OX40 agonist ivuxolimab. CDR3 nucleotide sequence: TGTGCCAGCAGAGGACCCAGCGGGAGTTTTGGCGGGGAGCTGTTTTTT. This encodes CASRGPSGSFGGELFF.